The 14 T cell receptor beta chains in this list originate from one sample, sequenced in a study of T cell responses to AZD1222 COVID-19 vaccine. The table came from immunoSEQ multiplex PCR; TCRdb's copy has only in-frame clones and leaves some out. The sample has under 200,000 clones, around 93% seen once. The specimen was peripheral blood, collected on day 0 of AZD1222 vaccination. These receptors all come from an adult in good health.

The CDR3 nucleotides are TGTGCCAGCAGCCAAGAGACCCAGTACTTC. It translates to CASSQETQYF. The chain uses TRBV11-2 and TRBJ2-5; D unclear. The V end lost 5 bases, the J end lost 2 bases, and 0 bases lay between the germline ends. The CDR3 has 10 residues. The germline CDR1 and CDR2 sequences are SGHAT and FQNNGV.

The chain employs TRBV13 and TRBJ2-1; possible D gene TRBD2, 7 bases. The CDR3 has 14 residues. Germline V gene sequence: CDR1 PRHDT, CDR2 FYEKMQ (reference sequence). Trimming took off 0 bases at V and 7 bases at J, with 10 bases between the two ends. Here the CDR3 reads CASSLGRGRNEQFF. CDR3 DNA: TGTGCCAGCAGCTTAGGGCGGGGGCGGAATGAGCAGTTCTTC.

The chain is built from TRBV5-1 and TRBJ1-6; D remains unclear. This CDR3 has 15 amino acids. V was clipped by 4 bases and J by 9 bases, with 17 bases between them. CDR1 is SGHRS and CDR2 is YFSETQ in the germline V gene. CDR3 nucleotide sequence: TGCGCCAGCAGCGAAGACGCCCACCTCGGTTCACCCCTCCACTTT. It is translated as CASSEDAHLGSPLHF.

V usage is TRBV7-3 and J usage is TRBJ2-1, with TRBD2 matching 7 bases. Germline CDR1 is SGHTA and CDR2 is FQGTGA. The J segment lost 6 bases and the V segment lost 3 bases, leaving 8 bases of the junction unmatched. This CDR3 is 15 amino acids long. The CDR3 DNA reads as TGTGCCAGCAGCTTCGGCGGGAGTGCTCTCAATGAGCAGTTCTTC. Residues: CASSFGGSALNEQFF.

The CDR3 DNA reads as TGCGCCAGCAGCCCGGGGACAGGGGCCGGAAAGGACTATGGCTACACCTTC. Translation gives CASSPGTGAGKDYGYTF. The V call is TRBV5-1, the J call TRBJ1-2; 10 bases match TRBD1. The CDR3 has 17 residues. The ends lost 4 bases at V and 3 bases at J; junction bases unmatched: 12. Germline values: CDR1 SGHRS, CDR2 YFSETQ.

CDR3 residues: CASSRGTVWEQYF. CDR3 nucleotide sequence: TGTGCCAGCAGTAGAGGGACTGTGTGGGAGCAGTACTTC. The chain is built from TRBV28 and TRBJ2-7, with D maybe TRBD2 (6 bases). Germline V gene lookup returns CDR1 MDHEN and CDR2 SYDVKM. This CDR3 has 13 residues. V was trimmed by 5 bases and J by 7 bases, leaving 15 bases between them.

The rearrangement uses TRBV18 and TRBJ2-5; no firm D call. The CDR3 covers 16 residues. V was cut by 2 bases and J by 1 base, with 14 bases left in between. Germline CDR1 is KGHSH and CDR2 is LQKENI. This CDR3 reads CASSPISTYPQETQYF. For the CDR3, the DNA is TGTGCCAGCTCACCAATAAGTACCTACCCCCAAGAGACCCAGTACTTC.

Notes on this clone: Germline is not matched at one junction end, which may reflect a read error. J is TRBJ1-2 and V is TRBV9; TRBD1 matches at 10 bases. The germline gives CDR1 SGDLS, CDR2 YYNGEE. There are 13 residues in the CDR3. CDR3 bases: TGTGCCAGCAGCTCAGGACGGGACAGGGGTCATGACTTC. Residues: CASSSGRDRGHDF.

The CDR3 DNA reads as TGTGCCAGCAGCTTGTGGGGAAGGGGTATTAGGAACACTGAAGCTTTCTTT. Amino acids: CASSLWGRGIRNTEAFF. The gene calls are TRBV5-6 and TRBJ1-1; weak D call: TRBD1 (5 bases). The germline gives CDR1 SGHDT, CDR2 YYEEEE. The CDR3 extends over 17 amino acids. V lost 1 base, J lost 1 base, and 17 bases lay in between.

V is TRBV25-1 and J is TRBJ2-1; unclear D gene. Germline assignment: CDR1 MGHDK and CDR2 SYGVNS. With 7 bases removed from V and 5 bases from J, the gap between germline ends came to 12 bases. The CDR3 loop spans 13 amino acids. The CDR3 DNA follows: TGTGCCAGCACTGATTACAGTAACAATGAGCAGTTCTTC. Its protein product is CASTDYSNNEQFF. Filled out from reference TRBV25-1 and TRBJ2-1, the complete variable domain reads EADIYQTPRYLVIGTGKKITLECSQTMGHDKMYWYQQDPGMELHLIHYSYGVNSTEKGDLSSESTVSRIRTEHFPLTLESARPSHTSQYLCASTDYSNNEQFFGPGTRLTVL.

V gene TRBV7-8 combines with J gene TRBJ1-1, with 7 bases matching TRBD1. Trimming removed 5 bases from V and 6 bases from J; junction bases left unmatched: 6. Per germline, CDR1 SGHVS and CDR2 FQNEAQ. CDR3 size: 13 residues. CDR3 DNA: TGTGCCAGCAGCCCAAACAGGGGCTCTGAAGCTTTCTTT. Its translation is CASSPNRGSEAFF. Full variable domain (missing parts from reference TRBV7-8 and TRBJ1-1): GAGVSQSPRYKVAKRGQDVALRCDPISGHVSLFWYQQALGQGPEFLTYFQNEAQLDKSGLPSDRFFAERPEGSVSTLKIQRTQQEDSAVYLCASSPNRGSEAFFGQGTRLTVV.

The chain couples TRBV5-1 to TRBJ2-7; D is unresolved. In germline, CDR1 is SGHRS, CDR2 YFSETQ. The CDR3 runs 14 residues. Between the trimmed V and J ends, which lost 5 bases and 3 bases, there was a span of 15 bases. CDR3 region: CASSFEESGYEQYF. For the CDR3, the DNA is TGCGCCAGCAGTTTTGAGGAGTCGGGCTACGAGCAGTACTTC. The whole variable domain, filled in from reference TRBV5-1 and TRBJ2-7, reads KAGVTQTPRYLIKTRGQQVTLSCSPISGHRSVSWYQQTPGQGLQFLFEYFSETQRNKGNFPGRFSGRQFSNSRSEMNVSTLELGDSALYLCASSFEESGYEQYFGPGTRLTVT.

This chain links TRBV10-3 with TRBJ2-1; TRBD2 matches 10 bases. Germline V CDR1 and CDR2: ENHRY, SYGVKD. This CDR3 spans 16 amino acids. V shed 6 bases, J shed 7 bases, and the junction held 12 bases outside the gene matches. In DNA, the CDR3 is TGTGCCATCAGGGTGGATAGCGGGAGGAGTCAAAATGAGCAGTTCTTC. Protein product: CAIRVDSGRSQNEQFF.

CDR3 protein: CASSIEDRSSGANVLTF. The CDR3 region has the DNA TGTGCCAGTAGTATAGAAGACAGGAGCTCTGGGGCCAACGTCCTGACTTTC. The chain employs TRBV19 and TRBJ2-6; D perhaps matches TRBD1 (6 bases). The V and J ends lost 0 bases and 0 bases respectively, with 9 bases between them. Germline V CDR1 and CDR2: LNHDA, SQIVND (reference sequence). This CDR3 spans 17 amino acids.